The clone carrying this T cell receptor (beta chain) was observed a handful of times. The source of the sample is a study of blood T cells in healthy people across ages. Study at large: The capture of about one barcoded beta molecule per two T cells was achieved by template switching.

Isolation yielded PBMCs, at least 7 million per sample, in every case. Together with a sample-barcoded 5' primer, a J-beta primer mix was included in a second PCR lasting roughly 7 to 11 cycles. In TCRdb, the 5' RACE reads were re-called with MiXCR into one record per CDR3 protein. The table includes about 1.1 million distinct CDR3 sequences, around two fifths detected once. Source material: blood. The receptor's source is a man aged 18 to 35 in good health.

CDR3 nucleotide sequence: TGTGCCAGCAGCTGGGGACAGGTTAGCACAGATACGCAGTATTTT. It encodes CASSWGQVSTDTQYF. The rearrangement uses TRBV7-2 and TRBJ2-3, with 8 bases identical to TRBD1. The ends lost 4 bases at V and 0 bases at J; junction bases unmatched: 3. The CDR3 has 15 residues. CDR1 SGHTA and CDR2 FQGNSA come from the germline V gene.